This passage covers 17 T cell receptor beta chains from one sample sequenced in a study of blood T cell repertoires in COVID-19. Data came from immunoSEQ multiplex PCR; TCRdb stores just in-frame clones and leaves some out. The sample yields around 310,000 clones, about 90% seen once. The sequenced sample consisted of PBMCs or T cells enriched from blood (not recorded which). The receptors here all came from a woman aged 25 to 39 who had recovered from COVID-19.

The chain is built from TRBV6-5 and TRBJ1-2, with a tentative D call TRBD1 (6 bases). V lost 2 bases to trimming and J lost 2 bases, with 9 bases between them. Per germline, CDR1 MNHEY and CDR2 SVGAGI. The CDR3 spans 14 residues. CDR3 region: CASSYITGNYGYTF. The CDR3 nucleotides are TGTGCCAGCAGTTACATTACAGGGAACTATGGCTACACCTTC.

This sequence joins TRBV4-2 and TRBJ2-7, with D possibly matching TRBD2 (6 bases). The length of the CDR3 is 16 residues. Germline V gene lookup returns CDR1 LGHNA and CDR2 YNFKEQ. Trimming took 1 base from V and 6 from J, leaving 19 bases between them. The CDR3 region has the DNA TGTGCCAGCAGCCAAGTCGTTGGCGGGATAACGCTCGAGCAGTACTTC. It yields the protein CASSQVVGGITLEQYF.

As concerns this clone: The junction departs from the called germline gene at one end, perhaps through a read error. The CDR3 protein is CASGLGTMELFF. The CDR3, as DNA: TGTGCCAGCGGTTTAGGGACTATGGAGCTGTTTTTT. The chain uses TRBV12-3 or TRBV12-4 and TRBJ2-2, with 7 bases fitting TRBD2. The CDR3 contains 12 residues.

This rearrangement joins TRBV5-4 to TRBJ2-6, with D possibly matching TRBD1 (5 bases). The V end lost 2 bases, the J end lost 0 bases, and 15 bases lay between the germline ends. The germline CDR1 and CDR2 sequences are SGHNT and YYREEE (reference sequence). CDR3 size: 18 residues. The CDR3 DNA follows: TGTGCCAGCAGCTTCGAAAGAAGGGGTACCTCTGGGGCCAACGTCCTGACTTTC. It encodes CASSFERRGTSGANVLTF.

The chain has TRBV5-4 and TRBJ2-1; 11 positions agree with TRBD2. CDR1 SGHNT and CDR2 YYREEE come from the germline V gene (reference sequence). The CDR3 runs 15 residues. J gave up 4 bases and V 4 bases, and 4 bases lay outside the gene matches. The CDR3 region has the DNA TGTGCCAGCAGCGCCGGGACTAGCGGTTACAATGAGCAGTTCTTC. It encodes CASSAGTSGYNEQFF.

The chain carries TRBV19 and TRBJ1-5; D is possibly TRBD1 (6 bases). The CDR3 length is 14 residues. Trimming took 1 base from V and 5 from J, leaving 9 bases between them. Germline CDR1 reads LNHDA; CDR2 reads SQIVND (reference sequence). The chain's CDR3 is CASSIAGGYQPQHF. CDR3 DNA sequence: TGTGCCAGTAGTATAGCTGGGGGCTATCAGCCCCAGCATTTT.

V is TRBV15 and J is TRBJ2-2, with 7 bases that match TRBD1. J lost 2 bases, V lost 0 bases, and 3 bases had no gene match. The CDR3 is 16 residues long. Germline CDR1 LNHNV, CDR2 YYDKDF (reference sequence). For the CDR3, the DNA is TGTGCCACCAGCAGAGATGGGACAGCCAACACCGGGGAGCTGTTTTTT. Amino acids: CATSRDGTANTGELFF.

The chain links TRBV4-2 to TRBJ2-3; D gene unclear. This CDR3 comprises 16 residues. Trimming pared 1 base from V and 0 bases from J, leaving 11 bases between. CDR1 and CDR2 (germline): LGHNA, YNFKEQ. The CDR3 nucleotides read TGTGCCAGCAGCCAAGGGGCGACCGTTAGCACAGATACGCAGTATTTT. It is translated as CASSQGATVSTDTQYF.

The J gene is TRBJ1-1, the V gene TRBV11-2; D might be TRBD1 (6 bases). Germline-derived CDR1 and CDR2 are SGHAT and FQNNGV. This CDR3 is 13 amino acids long. The V and J ends lost 5 bases and 10 bases respectively, with 17 bases between them. In DNA form, the CDR3 reads TGTGCCAGCAGCGCCGACAGGTCGGCCCGAGCTTTCTTT. This codes for CASSADRSARAFF.

The chain links TRBV9 to TRBJ2-3; possible D gene TRBD2, 6 bases. Looked up from germline, CDR1 is SGDLS and CDR2 is YYNGEE. Trimming pared 0 bases from V and 1 base from J, leaving 12 bases between. This CDR3 is 16 amino acids long. The CDR3 DNA reads as TGTGCCAGCAGCGTAGGTCCTAGCGTCGGCACAGATACGCAGTATTTT. It is translated as CASSVGPSVGTDTQYF.

The DNA of the CDR3 is TGCGCCAGCAGCCTCCGGGTCGAGGCCCTGAACACTGAAGCTTTCTTT. Translation gives CASSLRVEALNTEAFF. The chain recombines TRBV4-1 with TRBJ1-1; no definite D call. The CDR3 length is 16 residues. V dropped 4 bases and J dropped 0 bases, with 15 bases sitting between them. Germline values: CDR1 MGHRA, CDR2 YSYEKL.

The J gene is TRBJ2-2, the V gene TRBV11-3, with 8 bases identical to TRBD2. In germline, CDR1 is SGHNT, CDR2 YENEEA. The V gene end was trimmed by 6 bases and the J gene end by 1 base; junction bases not matched to a gene: 7. CDR3 length: 16 residues. CDR3 in amino acids: CASRQALAENTGELFF. CDR3 DNA sequence: TGTGCCAGCAGGCAAGCACTAGCGGAGAACACCGGGGAGCTGTTTTTT. Variable domain in full (rest from reference TRBV11-3 and TRBJ2-2): EAGVVQSPRYKIIEKKQPVAFWCNPISGHNTLYWYLQNLGQGPELLIRYENEEAVDDSQLPKDRFSAERLKGVDSTLKIQPAELGDSAVYLCASRQALAENTGELFFGEGSRLTVL.

In its sample, this clone was seen many times. The chain uses TRBV20-1 and TRBJ1-3; 8 bases map to TRBD1. CDR3 length: 11 amino acids. Germline-derived CDR1 and CDR2 are DFQATT and SNEGSKA (reference sequence). CDR3 protein: CAGGSGNTIYF. The CDR3 DNA follows: TGCGCAGGGGGCAGTGGAAACACCATATATTTT.

The chain combines TRBV6-5 with TRBJ2-7, with a tentative D call TRBD1 (5 bases). The CDR3 extends over 15 amino acids. V shed 5 bases and J shed 1 base, with 15 bases lying between them. Germline-derived CDR1 and CDR2 are MNHEY and SVGAGI. For the CDR3, the DNA is TGTGCCAGCAGTAACAGCAGGGCTCTTTCCTACGAGCAGTACTTC. Its translation: CASSNSRALSYEQYF.

This chain uses TRBV25-1 with TRBJ1-1, with 8 positions matching TRBD1. V lost 2 bases to trimming and J lost 4 bases; unmatched junction nucleotides: 3. The CDR3 extends over 14 amino acids. In germline, CDR1 is MGHDK, CDR2 SYGVNS. The CDR3 DNA reads as TGTGCCAGCAGTGAAGGACAGGGAAGCACTGAAGCTTTCTTT. It yields the protein CASSEGQGSTEAFF.

The chain has TRBV6-5 and TRBJ2-7; no clear D. The V end lost 0 bases, the J end lost 0 bases, and 6 bases lay between the germline ends. This CDR3 comprises 14 residues. The germline CDR1 and CDR2 sequences are MNHEY and SVGAGI. This CDR3 is CASSYSVSSYEQYF. The CDR3 coding sequence is TGTGCCAGCAGTTACTCGGTCAGCTCCTACGAGCAGTACTTC.

The rearrangement uses TRBV25-1 and TRBJ1-2, with D uncertain. Trimming took 1 base from V and 8 from J, leaving 20 bases between them. CDR1 and CDR2 from the germline V gene are MGHDK and SYGVNS. CDR3 length: 16 amino acids. CDR3: CASSESFQQLPGGYTF. CDR3 DNA: TGTGCCAGCAGTGAATCGTTTCAGCAGTTACCAGGCGGCTACACCTTC.